The entry that follows covers one T cell receptor (beta chain) sequence. This sample is part of a study of shared clonotypes between healthy human individuals. A deep-level run was used for the assay. Authors' data handling: Filtering differed for immunoSEQ, which gave only junction sequences without quality scores. Profiled with immunoSEQ multiplex PCR; TCRdb holds only in-frame clones, not every one. V, J and clone size derive from that table, while D and trimming were established from the DNA sequence. The sample records under 2.5 million clones, 85% to 95% being singletons. CDR1 is SEHNR and CDR2 is FQNEAQ in the germline V gene (reference sequence). V was pared by 5 bases and J by 2 bases, with 21 bases between. The CDR3 sequence is 17 residues long.

The TCR was taken from a man aged 18 to 30 in good health. Some clones in this sample may be carry-over from other donors' samples. Specimen: naive CD4+ T cells from PBMCs. As for subset: CD45RA+ positively selected. The chain links TRBV7-9 to TRBJ1-2; no clear D gene. CDR3 bases: TGTGCCAGCAGCCCACGGACGGAGGGCCTAGAAAACTATGGCTACACCTTC. Protein sequence: CASSPRTEGLENYGYTF.